This record looks at one T cell receptor (beta chain) sequence and its context. Its specificity is not known. Measured with immunoSEQ multiplex PCR; TCRdb has only the in-frame clones, and not every one. The sample carries approximately 740,000 clones, around 72% recorded once. This sample is drawn from a study of shared clonotypes between healthy human individuals. Study details: Per donor, three plates held CD4 naive cells, three held CD4 memory, two held CD8 naive and one held CD8 memory. Study-level points and caveats: Non-shared clonotypes had lower generation probabilities than those shared by all four donors.

Source material: memory CD4+ T cells sorted from blood. Sample subset: CD45RA-negative fraction. This sequence was found in a woman in her twenties or thirties in good health.

Here the CDR3 reads CASSLSGDTEAFF. The CDR3 DNA reads TGTGCCAGCAGTTTATCCGGGGACACTGAAGCTTTCTTT. This rearrangement joins TRBV28 to TRBJ1-1; no reliable D call. The CDR3 has 13 amino acids. Trimming left V 1 base short and J 3 bases short, with 6 bases between. Per the germline V gene, CDR1 is MDHEN and CDR2 is SYDVKM.